One and the same sample provided the 26 T cell receptor beta chains below, sequenced in a study of Graves' ophthalmopathy and Graves' hyperthyroidism. Amplifying from RNA transcripts, the study obtained TCR beta CDR3 regions. The authors performed first-round RT-PCR with HTBI primers and then a second-round multiplex PCR. Using its own MiXCR run on the multiplex PCR reads, TCRdb lists one record per CDR3 protein. The repertoire includes around 1.1 million distinct CDR3 sequences, 35% to 45% of them detected once, and 11% sits in the top ten. The sequenced sample consisted of peripheral blood or thyroid tissue (not recorded which). These receptors were collected from an adult man with Graves' hyperthyroidism.

The rearrangement links TRBV7-9 to TRBJ2-3, with 8 bases matching TRBD2. The CDR3 has 15 amino acids. CDR1 is SEHNR, CDR2 FQNEAQ, per germline (reference sequence). V trimming: 4 bases; J trimming: 0 bases; junction bases outside the gene matches: 3. The CDR3 DNA follows: TGTGCCAGCAGCTCTTCTAGCGGGAGCACAGATACGCAGTATTTT. Encoded protein: CASSSSSGSTDTQYF.

This clonotype was counted a few times. The chain uses TRBV18 and TRBJ1-2, with D uncertain. The ends were cut back, 2 bases at V and 3 bases at J, with 10 bases in the middle. In germline, CDR1 is KGHSH, CDR2 LQKENI. This CDR3 region has 14 residues. CDR3 DNA sequence: TGTGCCAGCTCACCAGGCAACGGGGACTATGGCTACACCTTC. It translates to CASSPGNGDYGYTF.

For this clonotype: Given a much more abundant clone one base away, this may be a read error. This chain links TRBV9 with TRBJ1-4; TRBD1 matches 11 bases. With 0 bases clipped from V and 7 bases from J, the junction kept 2 bases outside the gene matches. CDR3 length: 15 amino acids. Germline V gives CDR1 SGDLS, CDR2 YYNGEE. DNA for the CDR3: TGTGCCAGCAGCGTAGACGGGACAGGGGGTGAAAAACTGTTTTTT. Amino acid sequence: CASSVDGTGGEKLFF.

The genes are TRBV20-1 and TRBJ1-3; D is undetermined. Germline lookup yields CDR1 DFQATT and CDR2 SNEGSKA (reference sequence). The V and J ends lost 5 bases and 0 bases respectively, with 8 bases between them. The CDR3 is made up of 13 amino acids. CDR3 DNA sequence: TGCAGTGCTTTCAAGAGCTCTGGAAACACCATATATTTT. It codes for CSAFKSSGNTIYF.

V usage is TRBV4-1 and J usage is TRBJ2-2; 10 nucleotides line up with TRBD1. This CDR3 is 16 amino acids long. The trim removed 4 bases at V and 8 bases at J, leaving 10 bases unmatched. Germline loops: CDR1 MGHRA, CDR2 YSYEKL. The CDR3 reads CASSPTQTGGRGELFF. The CDR3 DNA sequence: TGCGCCAGCAGCCCCACCCAGACAGGGGGCCGTGGGGAGCTGTTTTTT.

The sample holds many counts of this clonotype. The J gene is TRBJ2-7, the V gene TRBV20-1; D not certain. This CDR3 has 14 residues. Germline V gene sequence: CDR1 DFQATT, CDR2 SNEGSKA (reference sequence). V was shortened by 1 base and J by 0 bases, with 10 bases between the two germline ends. The CDR3 protein is CSARVPTVSYEQYF. CDR3 nucleotide sequence: TGCAGTGCTAGAGTCCCGACGGTCTCCTACGAGCAGTACTTC.

This clonotype was observed many times. The genes are TRBV10-3 and TRBJ1-2; D is unclear. Germline V gene data show CDR1 as ENHRY and CDR2 as SYGVKD. The CDR3 has 10 residues. V dropped 10 bases and J dropped 4 bases, with 7 bases sitting between them. The CDR3, as DNA: TGTGCCAACTGGGCCTATGGCTACACCTTC. It yields the protein CANWAYGYTF.

Comments on this clonotype: Here the CDR3 omits its conserved ending phenylalanine or tryptophan, so a read error is the likely source. The DNA is left out, because the CDR3 cannot be placed on it with certainty; the CDR3 is given as TCRdb lists it. This rearrangement joins TRBV12-3 or TRBV12-4 to TRBJ1-4; TRBD1, as called in the table, went unchecked against the DNA. The CDR3 length is 10 residues, termini included. CDR3 region: CASSLGQGGY.

This clonotype was recorded at least ten times. The chain recombines TRBV7-9 with TRBJ2-7; TRBD1 matches 7 bases. Germline CDR1 SEHNR, CDR2 FQNEAQ (reference sequence). Trimming took 5 bases from V and 6 from J; bases not matched to a gene: 13. The length of the CDR3 is 15 residues. The CDR3 here is CASSPGAGGLGEQYF. DNA for the CDR3: TGTGCCAGCAGCCCCGGGGCAGGGGGTCTAGGCGAGCAGTACTTC.

This chain links TRBV7-8 with TRBJ2-2, with 15 bases identical to TRBD2. The CDR3 covers 16 residues. With 5 bases clipped from V and 10 bases from J, the junction kept 8 bases outside the gene matches. Germline CDR1 and CDR2: SGHVS and FQNEAQ. CDR3 sequence reads: CASSGLAGGPDEELFF. DNA for the CDR3: TGTGCCAGCAGCGGACTAGCGGGGGGGCCGGACGAGGAGCTGTTTTTT.

V gene TRBV19 combines with J gene TRBJ2-5; 9 bases align to TRBD1. The CDR3 totals 15 residues. The J segment lost 5 bases and the V segment lost 4 bases, leaving 8 bases of the junction unmatched. The germline gives CDR1 LNHDA, CDR2 SQIVND (reference sequence). The CDR3 reads CASSTGTGPQETQYF. In nucleotides, the CDR3 is TGTGCCAGTAGTACCGGGACAGGGCCCCAGGAGACCCAGTACTTC.

The rearrangement uses TRBV7-9 and TRBJ2-5; TRBD1 is a possible D gene (6 bases). V gave up 3 bases and J gave up 5 bases, with 13 bases separating them. Germline-derived CDR1 and CDR2 are SEHNR and FQNEAQ (reference sequence). The CDR3 covers 14 residues. CDR3 loop: CASSFGQGMETQYF. DNA for the CDR3: TGTGCCAGCAGCTTCGGTCAGGGGATGGAGACCCAGTACTTC.

The J gene is TRBJ1-1, the V gene TRBV12-3 or TRBV12-4; 7 positions match TRBD1. With V trimmed by 6 bases and J by 10 bases, 2 bases remained unmatched. The CDR3 is 10 amino acids. CDR3 residues: CASSRGRAFF. CDR3 in DNA: TGTGCCAGCAGCAGGGGGAGAGCTTTCTTT.

This clonotype was counted ten times or more. The chain uses TRBV12-3 or TRBV12-4 and TRBJ2-5, with TRBD1 matching 8 bases. The J segment lost 2 bases and the V segment lost 6 bases, leaving 5 bases of the junction unmatched. The CDR3 is made up of 14 amino acids. Here the CDR3 DNA reads TGTGCCAGCAGGCCCGGACAGGGACAAGAGACCCAGTACTTC. It is translated as CASRPGQGQETQYF.

Comments on this clonotype: The CDR3 end shows no conserved phenylalanine or tryptophan, and so a read error is likely. No DNA is shown, since the ends of the CDR3 on it are uncertain; the CDR3 is the one TCRdb lists. The chain links TRBV7-8 to TRBJ2-7; no DNA check was done on the table's D call, TRBD2. The germline CDR1 and CDR2 sequences are SGHVS and FQNEAQ. The CDR3 is 20 amino acids long, termini counted. The CDR3 loop is CASSQRITGTSGRHSYEQRL.

This clonotype has just one count. The chain employs TRBV10-3 and TRBJ1-1; tentatively, D is TRBD1 (5 bases). Germline values: CDR1 ENHRY, CDR2 SYGVKD. The CDR3 loop spans 14 amino acids. V was trimmed by 4 bases and J by 1 base, leaving 10 bases between them. DNA for the CDR3: TGTGCCATCAGTGGTGGGGGACCGAACACTGAAGCTTTCTTT. This codes for CAISGGGPNTEAFF.

This chain joins TRBV10-3 and TRBJ2-7; 10 bases are shared with TRBD1. Looked up from germline, CDR1 is ENHRY and CDR2 is SYGVKD. The trim removed 10 bases at V and 2 bases at J, leaving 14 bases unmatched. This CDR3 is built from 16 residues. The CDR3 sequence: CATGLVGGTGAYEQYF. The CDR3, as DNA: TGTGCCACCGGTCTTGTCGGCGGGACAGGGGCCTACGAGCAGTACTTC.

This clonotype was seen a few times. The genes are TRBV7-8 and TRBJ2-5; D might be TRBD1 (6 bases). The CDR3 consists of 15 residues. V lost 3 bases, J lost 2 bases, and 13 bases lay in between. Germline V gene data show CDR1 as SGHVS and CDR2 as FQNEAQ. CDR3: CASSFLTGRQETQYF. CDR3 nucleotides: TGTGCCAGCAGCTTTCTAACAGGGAGACAAGAGACCCAGTACTTC.

This clonotype was counted at least ten times. The genes are TRBV5-1 and TRBJ2-5, with a weak D call TRBD2 (6 bases). The CDR3 has 14 amino acids. Germline V gene sequence: CDR1 SGHRS, CDR2 YFSETQ. V dropped 2 bases and J dropped 4 bases, with 12 bases sitting between them. The CDR3 loop reads CASSFGASAETQYF. DNA of the CDR3: TGCGCCAGCAGCTTCGGGGCTAGCGCAGAGACCCAGTACTTC.

This clonotype was seen repeatedly, ten times or more. The chain joins TRBV19 to TRBJ1-1; D is unclear. V was clipped by 6 bases and J by 0 bases, with 11 bases between them. This CDR3 comprises 14 residues. The germline V gene has CDR1 LNHDA and CDR2 SQIVND (reference sequence). In DNA form, the CDR3 reads TGTGCCAGTAGACCCTCCGGGATGAACACTGAAGCTTTCTTT. This translates into CASRPSGMNTEAFF. Filled out from reference TRBV19 and TRBJ1-1, the complete variable domain reads DGGITQSPKYLFRKEGQNVTLSCEQNLNHDAMYWYRQDPGQGLRLIYYSQIVNDFQKGDIAEGYSVSREKKESFPLTVTSAQKNPTAFYLCASRPSGMNTEAFFGQGTRLTVV.

This clonotype has more than one count but fewer than ten. The chain is built from TRBV6-5 and TRBJ1-1; TRBD1 aligns across 10 bases. This CDR3 region has 15 residues. V shed 6 bases and J 4 bases; nucleotides not matched to a gene: 8. Germline CDR1 and CDR2: MNHEY and SVGAGI. The CDR3 bases are TGTGCCAGCAGCCTTACCGGGACAGGGGTCACTGAAGCTTTCTTT. Translated: CASSLTGTGVTEAFF.

The chain recombines TRBV7-8 with TRBJ2-7; TRBD1 agrees at 9 bases. V dropped 6 bases and J dropped 3; count of bases not matched to a gene: 9. This CDR3 comprises 15 residues. Looked up from germline, CDR1 is SGHVS and CDR2 is FQNEAQ. The CDR3 here is CASSSMTGGYYEQYF. CDR3 DNA sequence: TGTGCCAGCAGTTCGATGACAGGGGGGTACTACGAGCAGTACTTC.

The rearrangement uses TRBV10-2 and TRBJ2-7; 9 nucleotides align to TRBD1. Unmatched junction bases numbered 6, after V lost 3 bases and J lost 3 bases. This CDR3 is 15 amino acids long. CDR1 WSHSY and CDR2 SAAADI come from the germline V gene. The CDR3 DNA sequence: TGCGCCAGCAGTGATTCGGGACAGGGTTACTACGAGCAGTACTTC. It is translated as CASSDSGQGYYEQYF.

The J gene is TRBJ2-2, the V gene TRBV15; 8 bases align to TRBD2. V lost 3 bases, J lost 9 bases, and 3 bases stayed unmatched. The CDR3 consists of 13 residues. Germline CDR1 LNHNV, CDR2 YYDKDF (reference sequence). The DNA of the CDR3 is TGTGCCACCAGCAGCGGGGGGGCGAGGGAGCTGTTTTTT. This encodes CATSSGGARELFF.

This clonotype was seen just once. This sequence joins TRBV7-2 and TRBJ2-7; the D gene is possibly TRBD1 (6 bases). The CDR3 consists of 15 residues. Germline V gene lookup returns CDR1 SGHTA and CDR2 FQGNSA. Trimming took 6 bases from V and 1 from J, leaving 16 bases between them. CDR3 in DNA: TGTGCCAGCAGTTTCTCGTCCAGGGGTTCCTACGAGCAGTACTTC. Translation gives CASSFSSRGSYEQYF.

A word on this clonotype: It is unclear where the CDR3 begins or ends on the DNA, so no DNA is shown, and the CDR3 is as TCRdb lists it. The chain uses TRBV5-5 and TRBJ2-7; TRBD2, the table's D call, was not compared with the DNA. In germline, CDR1 is SGHKS, CDR2 YYEKEE (reference sequence). The CDR3 is 16 residues long, counting both termini. CDR3 sequence: CASSFGPGVASYEQYF.